One and the same sample provided the 26 T cell receptor beta chains below, sequenced in a study of T cells in Graves' hyperthyroidism and ophthalmopathy. Amplification targeted TCR beta CDR3 regions from RNA transcripts. HTBI primers were employed in a first-round RT-PCR of the TCR CDR3. One entry per CDR3 protein, called by TCRdb with MiXCR from the multiplex PCR reads. In the table there are fewer than 600,000 distinct CDR3 sequences, roughly an eighth of which are singletons. Sequencing was performed on blood. The receptors come from a woman aged 18-29 years with Graves' hyperthyroidism.

This clonotype showed up many times. V gene TRBV6-2 or TRBV6-3 combines with J gene TRBJ2-1; D is perhaps TRBD2 (6 bases). V was clipped by 8 bases and J by 7 bases, with 27 bases between them. Germline loops: CDR1 MNHEY, CDR2 SVGEGT. The length of the CDR3 is 17 residues. As DNA, the CDR3 is TGTGCCAGCCTCACGCCTATAGCGGAGGCCCATTCGAATGAGCAGTTCTTC. Translated: CASLTPIAEAHSNEQFF.

In its sample, this clonotype was seen many times. The V call is TRBV30, the J call TRBJ1-3; D is uncertain. The V end was cut by 3 bases, the J end by 4 bases, with 10 bases between. This CDR3 has 13 amino acids. Germline V gene lookup returns CDR1 GTSNPN and CDR2 SVGIG (reference sequence). DNA for the CDR3: TGTGCCTGGAGGCCAAGGCCAGGAAACACCATATATTTT. This gives the protein CAWRPRPGNTIYF.

Comments on this clonotype: This could be a read error, since a much larger clone is one nucleotide away. The gene calls are TRBV11-2 and TRBJ2-4, with a weak D call TRBD2 (6 bases). The CDR3 is 14 amino acids. The germline gives CDR1 SGHAT, CDR2 FQNNGV. As DNA, the CDR3 is TGTGCCGGCAGCTTACGGGAGATTGTAAACATTCAGTACTTC. It translates to CAGSLREIVNIQYF.

The CDR3 nucleotides read TGTGCCAGCCGTACCGCCACTAGCGGGAGCACAGATACGCAGTATTTT. Protein sequence: CASRTATSGSTDTQYF. The chain combines TRBV12-3 or TRBV12-4 with TRBJ2-3, with 9 bases that match TRBD2. The V and J ends lost 8 bases and 0 bases, in that order; junction bases with no gene match: 9. The CDR3 has 16 amino acids.

The chain uses TRBV20-1 and TRBJ1-2; tentative D call: TRBD1 (6 bases). CDR1 DFQATT and CDR2 SNEGSKA come from the germline V gene (reference sequence). V lost 2 bases, J lost 3 bases, and 10 bases lay in between. The CDR3 runs to 13 residues. The CDR3 nucleotides read TGCAGTGCTAGATACGAGGGGGACTATGGCTACACCTTC. Its protein is CSARYEGDYGYTF.

This clonotype was seen many times. The chain has TRBV3-1 and TRBJ2-3; 13 positions match TRBD2. This CDR3 is 14 amino acids long. Unmatched junction bases numbered 4, after V lost 8 bases and J lost 5 bases. From germline, CDR1 is LGHDT and CDR2 YNNKEL (reference sequence). As DNA, the CDR3 is TGTGCCAGCGAGGGACTAGCGGGAAAAGATACGCAGTATTTT. Protein product: CASEGLAGKDTQYF.

Many counts were recorded for this clonotype. The J gene is TRBJ1-4, the V gene TRBV11-2; no definite D call. This CDR3 spans 13 amino acids. Germline lookup yields CDR1 SGHAT and CDR2 FQNNGV. V was shortened by 8 bases and J by 8 bases, with 15 bases between the two germline ends. Here the CDR3 reads CASGRDFNEKLFF. CDR3 coding DNA: TGTGCCAGCGGTAGGGATTTTAACGAAAAACTGTTTTTT. The full variable domain, with the rest looked up from reference TRBV11-2 and TRBJ1-4, is EAGVAQSPRYKIIEKRQSVAFWCNPISGHATLYWYQQILGQGPKLLIQFQNNGVVDDSQLPKDRFSAERLKGVDSTLKIQPAKLEDSAVYLCASGRDFNEKLFFGSGTQLSVL.

In its sample, this clonotype was seen many times. This chain joins TRBV7-3 and TRBJ2-2; TRBD2 matches at 7 bases. Germline CDR1 SGHTA, CDR2 FQGTGA. The CDR3 is 14 residues long. The V segment lost 5 bases and the J segment 3 bases; nucleotides outside the gene matches: 3. CDR3 sequence (DNA): TGTGCCAGCAGCCATCTAGCGGACACCGGGGAGCTGTTTTTT. It translates to CASSHLADTGELFF.

In this sample, this clonotype turned up many times. The chain carries TRBV27 and TRBJ2-3; a possible D gene is TRBD2 (6 bases). V lost 7 bases and J 2 bases, leaving 19 bases between the germline ends. CDR3 size: 16 residues. Germline V gene lookup returns CDR1 MNHEY and CDR2 SMNVEV (reference sequence). In DNA form, the CDR3 reads TGTGCCAGCACCCTCTTCGGGGGAGGCGCCACAGATACGCAGTATTTT. It translates to CASTLFGGGATDTQYF.

A remark on this clonotype: A read error is possible here, since a much larger clone lies one base away. The genes are TRBV3-1 and TRBJ1-2; D perhaps matches TRBD1 (6 bases). The CDR3 has 16 residues. V was cut by 7 bases and J by 3 bases, with 21 bases left in between. The germline CDR1 and CDR2 sequences are LGHDT and YNNKEL (reference sequence). CDR3 amino acids: CASIQEHRVMDYGYTF. The CDR3 nucleotides read TGTGCCAGCATCCAGGAACACAGGGTCATGGACTATGGCTACACCTTC. Full variable domain (missing parts from reference TRBV3-1 and TRBJ1-2): DTAVSQTPKYLVTQMGNDKSIKCEQNLGHDTMYWYKQDSKKFLKIMFSYNNKELIINETVPNRFSPKSPDKAHLNLHINSLELGDSAVYFCASIQEHRVMDYGYTFGSGTRLTVV.

This clonotype was observed a handful of times. This may come from a read error, since a much larger clone is one base off. The chain is built from TRBV3-1 and TRBJ1-5, with TRBD1 as a possible D gene (5 bases). This CDR3 has 14 residues. Deletions cut 1 base from V and 2 bases from J, with 6 bases between. Germline V lookup: CDR1 LGHDT, CDR2 YNNKEL (reference sequence). The CDR3 spells CASSQGDGNQPQHF. The CDR3 bases are TGTGCCAGCAGCCAAGGGGACGGCAATCAGCCCCAGCATTTT.

This clonotype was recorded a few times. The chain recombines TRBV2 with TRBJ1-2; a possible D gene is TRBD1 (5 bases). The length of the CDR3 is 15 residues. Trimming removed 2 bases from V and 1 base from J, with 11 bases in between. Germline CDR1 and CDR2: SNHLY and FYNNEI. CDR3 residues: CASSEQGSGNYGYTF. The CDR3 DNA reads TGTGCCAGCAGTGAACAGGGTTCGGGTAACTATGGCTACACCTTC.

This clonotype was counted ten times or more. The rearrangement links TRBV27 to TRBJ1-1, with a weak D call TRBD1 (5 bases). CDR1 MNHEY and CDR2 SMNVEV come from the germline V gene (reference sequence). Trimming took 6 bases from V and 5 from J, leaving 13 bases between them. The CDR3 covers 13 residues. CDR3: CASRPAGVTEAFF. The CDR3 DNA follows: TGTGCCAGCAGGCCGGCGGGGGTGACTGAAGCTTTCTTT.

Ten or more counts support this clonotype. The chain has TRBV12-3 or TRBV12-4 and TRBJ1-1, with D perhaps TRBD1 (6 bases). Trimming pared 3 bases from V and 3 bases from J, leaving 8 bases between. CDR3 length: 13 residues. The CDR3 sequence: CASSFRGHTEAFF. CDR3 coding DNA: TGTGCCAGCAGTTTTCGGGGGCACACTGAAGCTTTCTTT.

This clonotype was detected ten times or more. The chain uses TRBV7-9 and TRBJ1-1; the match to TRBD1 covers 12 bases. The CDR3 loop spans 14 amino acids. V gave up 3 bases and J gave up 10 bases; unmatched junction bases: 6. The germline gives CDR1 SEHNR, CDR2 FQNEAQ (reference sequence). CDR3 sequence: CASSLGTGGVGAFF. CDR3 DNA: TGTGCCAGCAGCTTGGGGACAGGGGGCGTCGGAGCTTTCTTT.

Ten or more counts support this clonotype. The chain joins TRBV5-1 to TRBJ2-3; D unresolved. Germline-derived CDR1 and CDR2 are SGHRS and YFSETQ. CDR3 length: 16 residues. V dropped 2 bases and J dropped 2 bases, with 15 bases sitting between them. CDR3 region: CASSLNLRIPTDTQYF. CDR3 in DNA: TGCGCCAGCAGCTTAAACCTGCGGATCCCCACAGATACGCAGTATTTT.

The V gene is TRBV7-8, the J gene TRBJ1-5; D gene uncertain. This CDR3 comprises 16 residues. Per the germline V gene, CDR1 is SGHVS and CDR2 is FQNEAQ. Trimming took 1 base from V and 0 from J, leaving 10 bases between them. The CDR3 region is CASSLGRSYSNQPQHF. In DNA form, the CDR3 reads TGTGCCAGCAGCTTAGGTCGCAGCTATAGCAATCAGCCCCAGCATTTT. Variable domain in full (rest from reference TRBV7-8 and TRBJ1-5): GAGVSQSPRYKVAKRGQDVALRCDPISGHVSLFWYQQALGQGPEFLTYFQNEAQLDKSGLPSDRFFAERPEGSVSTLKIQRTQQEDSAVYLCASSLGRSYSNQPQHFGDGTRLSIL.

This clonotype was counted many times. The chain recombines TRBV20-1 with TRBJ2-1; either TRBD1 or TRBD2 may supply D (6 bases each). Trimming took 6 bases from V and 8 from J, leaving 17 bases between them. CDR1 and CDR2 (germline): DFQATT, SNEGSKA (reference sequence). CDR3 length: 13 amino acids. The CDR3 here is CSAQGLGPHEQFF. The CDR3 DNA sequence: TGCAGTGCACAGGGACTGGGCCCTCATGAGCAGTTCTTC.

This clonotype appeared many times. This chain joins TRBV19 and TRBJ1-5; the D gene is possibly TRBD1 (5 bases). This CDR3 has 15 amino acids. Germline CDR1 reads LNHDA; CDR2 reads SQIVND (reference sequence). V was trimmed by 6 bases and J by 0 bases, leaving 12 bases between them. CDR3: CASRRDAYSNQPQHF. DNA of the CDR3: TGTGCCAGTAGACGGGACGCCTATAGCAATCAGCCCCAGCATTTT.

The sample holds many counts of this clonotype. The chain employs TRBV4-1 and TRBJ2-1; 12 positions match TRBD2. The V and J ends lost 4 bases and 4 bases, in that order; junction bases with no gene match: 8. The germline gives CDR1 MGHRA, CDR2 YSYEKL. The length of the CDR3 is 17 residues. The CDR3 protein is CASSPSELAGGYNEQFF. In DNA form, the CDR3 reads TGCGCCAGCAGCCCAAGTGAGCTAGCGGGAGGGTACAATGAGCAGTTCTTC.

This clonotype was seen only a few times. Written as DNA, the CDR3 is TGTGCCAGCAGCGTGGATCTCGCAGCGGGAGACAATGAGCAGTTCTTC. Its translation is CASSVDLAAGDNEQFF. The genes are TRBV9 and TRBJ2-1; 8 bases align to TRBD2. The CDR3 has 16 amino acids. V lost 2 bases, J lost 5 bases, and 9 bases stayed unmatched. CDR1 and CDR2 from the germline V gene are SGDLS and YYNGEE.

In its sample, this clonotype was seen a few times. Being one base from a much bigger clone, this may be a read error. The rearrangement joins TRBV7-6 to TRBJ2-1; 10 bases map to TRBD2. V was clipped by 1 base and J by 3 bases; unmatched bases: 12. CDR1 is SGHVS, CDR2 FNYEAQ, per germline. This CDR3 region has 19 residues. CDR3 sequence reads: CASSLVPGLARVVYNEQFF. CDR3 nucleotides: TGTGCCAGCAGCTTAGTTCCGGGACTAGCGAGAGTGGTCTACAATGAGCAGTTCTTC.

This clonotype appeared many times. The V gene is TRBV27, the J gene TRBJ1-2; 12 bases line up with TRBD1. The CDR3 extends over 14 amino acids. V dropped 0 bases and J dropped 8; count of bases not matched to a gene: 1. CDR1 is MNHEY and CDR2 is SMNVEV in the germline V gene (reference sequence). CDR3 loop: CASSLSGTGGGYTF. CDR3 coding DNA: TGTGCCAGCAGTTTATCTGGGACAGGGGGCGGCTACACCTTC.

This clonotype was counted ten times or more. The chain is built from TRBV19 and TRBJ2-3; D not resolved. V lost 1 base to trimming and J lost 3 bases, with 2 bases between them. The germline V gene has CDR1 LNHDA and CDR2 SQIVND (reference sequence). This CDR3 has 12 amino acids. As DNA, the CDR3 is TGTGCCAGTAGTATAGCAACAGATACGCAGTATTTT. Protein product: CASSIATDTQYF.

This clonotype occurred many times. This chain joins TRBV12-5 and TRBJ1-2, with 8 nucleotides matching TRBD1. V trimming: 7 bases; J trimming: 5 bases; junction bases outside the gene matches: 12. The CDR3 contains 15 residues. CDR1 is LGHNT, CDR2 FRNRAP, per germline. The CDR3 protein is CASVPGTGTGYGYTF. The CDR3 bases are TGTGCTAGTGTCCCTGGTACCGGGACAGGTTATGGCTACACCTTC.

The gene calls are TRBV9 and TRBJ2-1; no reliable D call. Per germline, CDR1 SGDLS and CDR2 YYNGEE. The CDR3 loop spans 12 amino acids. The germline V and J ends were trimmed by 4 bases and 6 bases, with 8 bases remaining between them. The CDR3 nucleotides read TGTGCCAGCAGCCTCCCCTTCAATGAGCAGTTCTTC. Its translation: CASSLPFNEQFF.